The clone carrying this T cell receptor beta chain was seen only a few times. Antigen: not known. Template material for TCR beta VDJ and CDR3 profiling consisted of genomic DNA. TCRdb processed the reads anew with MiXCR; each CDR3 protein has one entry. This sample yields 90,000 to 130,000 distinct CDR3 sequences, of which around half are seen a single time; under 35% belongs to the top ten. This specimen belongs to a study of CD8+CD57+ T cells in acquired aplastic anemia. About the research overall: Recorded DNA amounts for sorted CD4+ and CD8+ cells had an average of approximately 3.2 ug. Approximately 10 million reads were obtained on average for healthy donor CD4+ cells.

This CDR3 has 14 residues. Germline values: CDR1 KGHDR, CDR2 SFDVKD. V shed 3 bases, J shed 1 base, and the junction held 1 base outside the gene matches. Study-wide findings and caveats: Any difference that existed in CD8+ Simpson's diversity between patients and controls was not significant.

This chain uses TRBV24-1 with TRBJ1-1; 7 positions agree with TRBD1. The sequence derives from a human donor in good health, serving as a control. The specimen was sorted CD4+, CD8+, or CD8+CD57+ T cells (not recorded which) from PBMCs. The CDR3 reads CATSDRTGNTEAFF. The CDR3 nucleotides read TGTGCCACCAGTGATAGGACAGGGAACACTGAAGCTTTCTTT.